A single sample gave rise to the 24 T cell receptor beta chains below, sequenced in a study of cytomegalovirus exposure and HLA in healthy donors. Use of 60 Vbeta and 13 Jbeta primers characterized the PCR. Here immunoSEQ multiplex PCR was the method, and the copy in TCRdb shows in-frame clones only, minus some. The data show about 140,000 clones, with 77% seen just once and under 2.5% held by the top ten. The sequenced sample consisted of PBMCs. These receptors were obtained from a man aged 30-40 years in good health and CMV-seronegative.

The genes are TRBV19 and TRBJ1-4, with TRBD1 identical over 12 bases. Germline-derived CDR1 and CDR2 are LNHDA and SQIVND (reference sequence). With V trimmed by 7 bases and J by 8 bases, 2 bases remained unmatched. This CDR3 region has 13 residues. The CDR3 spells CASTGTGGEKLFF. CDR3 in DNA: TGTGCCAGTACCGGGACAGGGGGCGAAAAACTGTTTTTT.

The chain is built from TRBV4-1 and TRBJ2-3, with 10 bases identical to TRBD2. V was pared by 1 base and J by 3 bases, with 16 bases of the junction left unmatched. CDR1 and CDR2 from the germline V gene are MGHRA and YSYEKL. The CDR3 totals 20 residues. CDR3: CASSQGLLSGLAGATDTQYF. CDR3 DNA: TGCGCCAGCAGCCAAGGATTGCTGTCAGGGCTAGCGGGAGCGACAGATACGCAGTATTTT.

The V call is TRBV14, the J call TRBJ2-4; D is possibly TRBD2 (7 bases). V was shortened by 1 base and J by 0 bases, with 16 bases between the two germline ends. The CDR3 loop spans 18 amino acids. CDR1 is SGHDN and CDR2 is FVKESK in the germline V gene. This CDR3 reads CASSQGGGLAKAKNIQYF. CDR3 nucleotides: TGTGCCAGCAGCCAAGGGGGGGGCCTAGCCAAAGCCAAAAACATTCAGTACTTC.

The chain has TRBV5-6 and TRBJ2-7; D unclear. The CDR3 is made up of 15 amino acids. V lost 3 bases, J lost 3 bases, and 16 bases lay in between. Germline V CDR1 and CDR2: SGHDT, YYEEEE. The CDR3 region is CASSSIARGGYEQYF. The CDR3 nucleotides read TGTGCCAGCAGCTCGATAGCCCGCGGTGGCTACGAGCAGTACTTC.

The gene calls are TRBV2 and TRBJ2-7; D might be TRBD1 (5 bases). Per germline, CDR1 SNHLY and CDR2 FYNNEI. V lost 7 bases to trimming and J lost 1 base, with 14 bases between them. The CDR3 sequence is 14 residues long. In DNA form, the CDR3 reads TGTGCCAGCACCCCAAGGACATCATCCTACGAGCAGTACTTC. This codes for CASTPRTSSYEQYF.

The chain links TRBV5-5 to TRBJ2-7; 12 bases match TRBD2. Germline assignment: CDR1 SGHKS and CDR2 YYEKEE (reference sequence). The V and J ends lost 0 bases and 2 bases, in that order; junction bases with no gene match: 3. The CDR3 extends over 16 amino acids. The CDR3 sequence: CASSLGLAGVAYEQYF. The CDR3 bases are TGTGCCAGCAGCTTGGGACTAGCGGGGGTCGCCTACGAGCAGTACTTC.

V is TRBV6-4 and J is TRBJ2-5; D not resolved. V gave up 2 bases and J gave up 0 bases, with 13 bases separating them. The germline V gene encodes CDR1 MRHNA and CDR2 SNTAGT. The CDR3 loop spans 16 amino acids. The CDR3 DNA reads as TGTGCCAGCAGTGACCCTCCCAACACGAACCAAGAGACCCAGTACTTC. Amino acids: CASSDPPNTNQETQYF.

This chain connects TRBV28 to TRBJ2-2, with D maybe TRBD1 (7 bases). V dropped 7 bases and J dropped 3 bases, with 15 bases sitting between them. Germline CDR1 reads MDHEN; CDR2 reads SYDVKM. The CDR3 runs to 15 residues. In nucleotides, the CDR3 is TGTGCCAGCAAGGAGACAGGGAGGTACACCGGGGAGCTGTTTTTT. Amino acids: CASKETGRYTGELFF.

This chain connects TRBV7-2 to TRBJ2-1; D gene uncertain. V lost 0 bases and J lost 0, with 9 bases in between. Per the germline V gene, CDR1 is SGHTA and CDR2 is FQGNSA. The CDR3 has 16 residues. Here the CDR3 reads CASSLARCCSYNEQFF. The CDR3 region has the DNA TGTGCCAGCAGCTTAGCGCGATGTTGCTCCTACAATGAGCAGTTCTTC.

The chain is built from TRBV5-1 and TRBJ2-7, with 7 bases that match TRBD2. Per germline, CDR1 SGHRS and CDR2 YFSETQ. V gave up 4 bases and J gave up 5 bases; unmatched junction bases: 9. CDR3 length: 14 residues. CDR3 region: CASSPVGGRDEQYF. The DNA for the CDR3 is TGCGCCAGCAGCCCCGTGGGCGGGAGAGACGAGCAGTACTTC.

On this clone itself: Other nucleotide sequences in the sample specify the same CDR3. This chain uses TRBV9 with TRBJ2-5; D may be TRBD1 (5 bases). The CDR3 is 14 amino acids. Between the trimmed V and J ends, which lost 0 bases and 2 bases, there was a span of 8 bases. CDR1 is SGDLS and CDR2 is YYNGEE in the germline V gene. The CDR3 coding sequence is TGTGCCAGCAGCGTAGGGGGCGGTCAAGAGACCCAGTACTTC. Translation: CASSVGGGQETQYF.

This clone showed up just a few times. The chain employs TRBV5-4 and TRBJ1-4; TRBD1 matches 8 bases. The CDR3 sequence is 15 residues long. Germline values: CDR1 SGHNT, CDR2 YYREEE (reference sequence). V was pared by 5 bases and J by 1 base, with 4 bases of the junction left unmatched. DNA of the CDR3: TGTGCCAGCAGAAACGACAGGGGAACTAATGAAAAACTGTTTTTT. Encoded protein: CASRNDRGTNEKLFF.

The chain carries TRBV5-1 and TRBJ2-5; 11 bases fit TRBD2. CDR1 and CDR2 from the germline V gene are SGHRS and YFSETQ. The CDR3 runs to 17 residues. V was pared by 7 bases and J by 4 bases, with 15 bases of the junction left unmatched. CDR3 loop: CASGSSSGRRGGETQYF. CDR3 sequence (DNA): TGCGCCAGCGGCTCTTCTAGCGGGAGGAGGGGAGGAGAGACCCAGTACTTC.

The chain links TRBV19 to TRBJ1-1; D not resolved. This CDR3 comprises 13 residues. Germline CDR1 LNHDA, CDR2 SQIVND (reference sequence). The V and J ends lost 6 bases and 3 bases respectively, with 11 bases between them. Here the CDR3 reads CASSAIADTEAFF. CDR3 DNA sequence: TGTGCCAGTAGCGCAATTGCAGACACTGAAGCTTTCTTT.

V usage is TRBV10-2 and J usage is TRBJ2-7; 9 bases match TRBD2. V was pared by 0 bases and J by 5 bases, with 2 bases of the junction left unmatched. The CDR3 extends over 14 amino acids. From germline, CDR1 is WSHSY and CDR2 SAAADI. The CDR3 nucleotides read TGCGCCAGCAGTGAGTCGCTAGCGGGAAACGAGCAGTACTTC. Translation gives CASSESLAGNEQYF.

The chain joins TRBV7-3 to TRBJ2-2, with 11 positions matching TRBD2. The CDR3 has 16 amino acids. Germline CDR1 and CDR2: SGHTA and FQGTGA. V was pared by 5 bases and J by 5 bases, with 7 bases of the junction left unmatched. The CDR3 reads CASSPWLAGGTGELFF. CDR3 DNA sequence: TGTGCCAGCAGCCCTTGGCTAGCGGGAGGAACCGGGGAGCTGTTTTTT.

This clone was observed a handful of times. The J gene is TRBJ2-7, the V gene TRBV6-5; TRBD1 is a possible D gene (5 bases). This CDR3 has 13 residues. Germline V lookup: CDR1 MNHEY, CDR2 SVGAGI. V lost 10 bases to trimming and J lost 4 bases, with 17 bases between them. CDR3 DNA sequence: TGTGCCACCACCAGGGCCCGGAGATACGAGCAGTACTTC. Translation gives CATTRARRYEQYF.

The chain carries TRBV6-4 and TRBJ2-6, with D maybe TRBD1 (5 bases). This CDR3 is built from 17 residues. CDR1 is MRHNA, CDR2 SNTAGT, per germline. V gave up 5 bases and J gave up 3 bases, with 17 bases separating them. CDR3 in amino acids: CASSPYRFQSGANVLTF. DNA of the CDR3: TGTGCCAGCAGTCCATACAGGTTTCAAAGTGGGGCCAACGTCCTGACTTTC.

The rearrangement joins TRBV6-4 to TRBJ2-2; D is perhaps TRBD1 (6 bases). Germline V lookup: CDR1 MRHNA, CDR2 SNTAGT. Deletions cut 9 bases from V and 3 bases from J, with 17 bases between. This CDR3 is built from 15 residues. CDR3 DNA: TGTGCCAGTAGCTCCGGGACAAGGGACACCGGGGAGCTGTTTTTT. This translates into CASSSGTRDTGELFF.

The gene calls are TRBV6-1 and TRBJ1-3; D possibly corresponds to TRBD1 (5 bases). V lost 1 base, J lost 4 bases, and 11 bases lay in between. Per germline, CDR1 MNHNS and CDR2 SASEGT. CDR3 size: 15 residues. CDR3 residues: CASSEGGGRGNTIYF. In DNA form, the CDR3 reads TGTGCCAGCAGTGAAGGCGGGGGTCGGGGAAACACCATATATTTT.

The V and J genes are TRBV5-1 and TRBJ2-7, with D perhaps matching TRBD2 (6 bases). V lost 1 base and J lost 2, with 10 bases in between. The CDR3 covers 14 residues. The V gene's germline CDR1 is SGHRS and CDR2 YFSETQ. CDR3 DNA sequence: TGCGCCAGCAGCTTGTCGGGGGTAGCCTACGAGCAGTACTTC. It yields the protein CASSLSGVAYEQYF.

This chain uses TRBV5-4 with TRBJ1-4; tentative D call: TRBD1 (6 bases). CDR3 length: 16 amino acids. Trimming stripped 4 bases from V and 5 bases from J, with 18 bases between. Germline V CDR1 and CDR2: SGHNT, YYREEE (reference sequence). CDR3 loop: CASSLKVGQGNEKLFF. The CDR3 coding sequence is TGTGCCAGCAGCCTGAAAGTTGGGCAGGGGAATGAAAAACTGTTTTTT.

This clone came up a few times. The chain employs TRBV7-2 and TRBJ2-7, with 14 bases that match TRBD2. The germline V gene encodes CDR1 SGHTA and CDR2 FQGNSA. The V segment lost 5 bases and the J segment 2 bases; nucleotides outside the gene matches: 8. This CDR3 comprises 17 residues. CDR3 sequence: CASSVRGTSGSPYEQYF. The CDR3 nucleotides read TGTGCCAGCAGCGTTAGGGGGACTAGCGGGAGCCCCTACGAGCAGTACTTC.

This chain connects TRBV18 to TRBJ2-7; the D gene is possibly TRBD1 (5 bases). CDR1 is KGHSH, CDR2 LQKENI, per germline. V lost 6 bases, J lost 2 bases, and 11 bases lay in between. The CDR3 length is 13 residues. CDR3 in amino acids: CASSSGPTYEQYF. DNA of the CDR3: TGTGCCAGCTCGTCAGGGCCAACCTACGAGCAGTACTTC.